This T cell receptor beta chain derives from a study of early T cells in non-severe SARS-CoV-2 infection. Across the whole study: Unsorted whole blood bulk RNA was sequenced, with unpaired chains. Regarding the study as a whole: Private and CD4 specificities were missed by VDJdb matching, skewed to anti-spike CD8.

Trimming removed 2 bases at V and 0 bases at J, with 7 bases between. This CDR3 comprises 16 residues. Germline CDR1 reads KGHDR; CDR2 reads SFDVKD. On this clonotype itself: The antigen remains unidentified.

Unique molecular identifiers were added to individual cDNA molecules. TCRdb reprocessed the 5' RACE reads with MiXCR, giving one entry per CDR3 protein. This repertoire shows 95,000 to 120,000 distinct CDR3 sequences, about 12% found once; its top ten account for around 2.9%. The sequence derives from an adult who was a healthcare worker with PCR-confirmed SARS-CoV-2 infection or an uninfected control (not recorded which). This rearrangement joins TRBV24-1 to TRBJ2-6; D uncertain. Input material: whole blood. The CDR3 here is CATSDSPGSGANVLTF. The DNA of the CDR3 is TGTGCCACCAGTGATTCACCGGGCTCTGGGGCCAACGTCCTGACTTTC.